Below, 21 T cell receptor beta chains from the same sample are listed, as sequenced in a study of blood T cell repertoires in COVID-19. Using immunoSEQ multiplex PCR, the repertoire was profiled, and TCRdb retains in-frame clones only, with some absent. Counted here are about 140,000 clones, 90% occurring once; the ten biggest clones make up 8% to 13%. Sequencing input: peripheral blood. The receptors derive from a woman of 80 years or more with acute or convalescent COVID-19.

The rearrangement joins TRBV4-1 to TRBJ2-1; perhaps TRBD2 as D (7 bases). V lost 0 bases to trimming and J lost 4 bases, with 19 bases between them. Germline values: CDR1 MGHRA, CDR2 YSYEKL. CDR3 length: 18 residues. The CDR3 region is CASSQDPTGGPPYNEQFF. The CDR3 DNA sequence: TGCGCCAGCAGCCAAGACCCTACGGGGGGCCCACCTTACAATGAGCAGTTCTTC.

This chain links TRBV5-1 with TRBJ1-5; 7 bases fit TRBD1. Trimming at V came to 4 bases and at J to 7 bases, leaving 11 bases not matched to a gene. From germline, CDR1 is SGHRS and CDR2 YFSETQ. CDR3 length: 15 amino acids. CDR3 nucleotides: TGCGCCAGCAGCCCACAAGGGGGCGCAGGACAGCCCCAGCATTTT. Its protein is CASSPQGGAGQPQHF. Full variable domain (rest looked up from reference TRBV5-1 and TRBJ1-5): KAGVTQTPRYLIKTRGQQVTLSCSPISGHRSVSWYQQTPGQGLQFLFEYFSETQRNKGNFPGRFSGRQFSNSRSEMNVSTLELGDSALYLCASSPQGGAGQPQHFGDGTRLSIL.

This chain's CDR3 is CASRRQENQPQHF. As DNA, the CDR3 is TGTGCCAGCAGACGACAGGAGAATCAGCCCCAGCATTTT. The J gene is TRBJ1-5, the V gene TRBV12-3 or TRBV12-4, with D possibly matching TRBD1 (6 bases). V lost 6 bases and J lost 4, with 10 bases in between. The CDR3 consists of 13 residues.

This clone has a handful of counts. The V gene is TRBV6-5, the J gene TRBJ1-6; no reliable D call. This CDR3 has 14 amino acids. Looked up from germline, CDR1 is MNHEY and CDR2 is SVGAGI. Between the trimmed V and J ends, which lost 6 bases and 0 bases, there was a span of 6 bases. The CDR3 region is CASRLSSYNSPLHF. The CDR3 nucleotides are TGTGCCAGCAGGCTAAGCTCCTATAATTCACCCCTCCACTTT.

This chain links TRBV5-1 with TRBJ1-1, with 9 bases matching TRBD1. Germline trimming cut 4 bases from V and 1 base from J; bases unmatched to any gene: 5. The CDR3 runs 15 residues. The germline V gene encodes CDR1 SGHRS and CDR2 YFSETQ. CDR3 coding DNA: TGCGCCAGCAGCACGGGGACAGGGAAGAACACTGAAGCTTTCTTT. Translation gives CASSTGTGKNTEAFF.

The chain recombines TRBV19 with TRBJ1-1, with 9 positions matching TRBD1. The germline V gene encodes CDR1 LNHDA and CDR2 SQIVND (reference sequence). The V segment lost 2 bases and the J segment 8 bases; nucleotides outside the gene matches: 12. This CDR3 spans 16 amino acids. CDR3 residues: CASSIRLGQGRGEAFF. The CDR3 nucleotides read TGTGCCAGTAGTATACGTCTGGGACAGGGTCGAGGGGAAGCTTTCTTT.

This clone appeared a few times. The CDR3 region is CASTGTGVSPLHF. CDR3 DNA sequence: TGTGCCAGCACCGGGACAGGGGTTTCACCCCTCCACTTT. The V and J genes are TRBV6-5 and TRBJ1-6; 10 bases fit TRBD1. V shed 7 bases and J 9 bases; nucleotides not matched to a gene: 3. The CDR3 consists of 13 residues. Germline V lookup: CDR1 MNHEY, CDR2 SVGAGI.

The rearrangement uses TRBV9 and TRBJ1-6; no reliable D call. V was pared by 1 base and J by 0 bases, with 8 bases between. The CDR3 totals 16 residues. CDR1 and CDR2 from the germline V gene are SGDLS and YYNGEE. The CDR3 reads CASSVSSSSYNSPLHF. The CDR3 DNA reads TGTGCCAGCAGCGTAAGCTCAAGCTCCTATAATTCACCCCTCCACTTT.

The chain links TRBV7-9 to TRBJ1-6, with a tentative D call TRBD1 (5 bases). From germline, CDR1 is SEHNR and CDR2 FQNEAQ (reference sequence). CDR3 length equals 15 residues. Trimming removed 5 bases at V and 7 bases at J, with 15 bases between. The CDR3 DNA follows: TGTGCCAGCAGCCGCAGCACAGGCAGCAATTCACCCCTCCACTTT. Amino acids: CASSRSTGSNSPLHF. The full variable domain, rest sourced from reference TRBV7-9 and TRBJ1-6, is DTGVSQNPRHKITKRGQNVTFRCDPISEHNRLYWYRQTLGQGPEFLTYFQNEAQLEKSRLLSDRFSAERPKGSFSTLEIQRTEQGDSAMYLCASSRSTGSNSPLHFGNGTRLTVT.

The chain links TRBV6-6 to TRBJ1-1; D is undetermined. Trimming stripped 0 bases from V and 4 bases from J, with 15 bases between. This CDR3 is 16 amino acids long. The germline gives CDR1 MNHNY, CDR2 SVGAGI (reference sequence). The CDR3 DNA sequence: TGTGCCAGCAGTTACTCTGGTACCCTAGTTGGCACTGAAGCTTTCTTT. This encodes CASSYSGTLVGTEAFF.

This CDR3 is CASSSPHDGGDDNSPLHF. The CDR3 DNA sequence: TGTGCCAGCAGTTCCCCACATGATGGGGGGGATGATAATTCACCCCTCCACTTT. This chain links TRBV28 with TRBJ1-6, with D tentatively TRBD1 (5 bases). CDR1 is MDHEN, CDR2 SYDVKM, per germline. This CDR3 spans 18 amino acids. V lost 4 bases and J 5 bases, leaving 21 bases between the germline ends.

This clone appeared once. The chain employs TRBV7-3 and TRBJ2-7, with D tentatively TRBD2 (5 bases). Germline V CDR1 and CDR2: SGHTA, FQGTGA. The CDR3 runs 19 residues. V was shortened by 5 bases and J by 2 bases, with 28 bases between the two germline ends. The CDR3 DNA reads TGTGCCAGCAGCCCAGGAGGTACCCAAGGGATGCTCCAAACCTACGAGCAGTACTTC. Translating it yields CASSPGGTQGMLQTYEQYF.

The chain has TRBV3-1 (or the pseudogene TRBV3-2) and TRBJ2-3, with D possibly TRBD2 on 5 matching bases. V shed 1 base and J shed 10 bases, with 15 bases lying between them. Germline V lookup: CDR1 LGHDT, CDR2 YNNKEL (reference sequence). The CDR3 runs 14 residues. The CDR3 region has the DNA TGTGCCAGCAGCCAAGCCCGCAGCGGTTTAGCGCAGTATTTT. It specifies CASSQARSGLAQYF.

V gene TRBV7-2 combines with J gene TRBJ2-3; 9 nucleotides align to TRBD2. CDR3 length: 17 residues. With 0 bases clipped from V and 4 bases from J, the junction kept 8 bases outside the gene matches. Germline values: CDR1 SGHTA, CDR2 FQGNSA. The CDR3 DNA is TGTGCCAGCAGCTTAGCGCCGCTAGCGGGGAGGGCAGATACGCAGTATTTT. The encoded protein is CASSLAPLAGRADTQYF.

This clone has more than one count but fewer than ten. The gene calls are TRBV4-1 and TRBJ1-3; a possible D gene is TRBD1 (5 bases). CDR3 length: 17 residues. V was shortened by 0 bases and J by 1 base, with 13 bases between the two germline ends. Looked up from germline, CDR1 is MGHRA and CDR2 is YSYEKL. CDR3 coding DNA: TGCGCCAGCAGCCAAGAGACAGTTGTCTTATCTGGAAACACCATATATTTT. Its translation is CASSQETVVLSGNTIYF.

This clone appeared once. V gene TRBV19 combines with J gene TRBJ1-2, with D hard to call. V was clipped by 2 bases and J by 3 bases, with 10 bases between them. The germline V gene encodes CDR1 LNHDA and CDR2 SQIVND (reference sequence). CDR3 size: 14 residues. The CDR3: CASSISGIYYGYTF. CDR3 in DNA: TGTGCCAGTAGTATAAGCGGAATCTACTATGGCTACACCTTC.

In DNA, the CDR3 is TGCGCCAGCAGCTTTGACAGGCTCTATGGCTACACCTTC. Translated, it gives CASSFDRLYGYTF. V is TRBV5-1 and J is TRBJ1-2; tentatively, D is TRBD1 (6 bases). Deletions cut 2 bases from V and 4 bases from J, with 9 bases between. Germline loops: CDR1 SGHRS, CDR2 YFSETQ. CDR3 length: 13 residues.

This clone was observed once. This chain joins TRBV2 and TRBJ1-5, with 7 bases fitting TRBD1. V shed 2 bases, J shed 0 bases, and the junction held 7 bases outside the gene matches. The V gene's germline CDR1 is SNHLY and CDR2 FYNNEI. The CDR3 is 17 residues long. The CDR3 DNA follows: TGTGCCAGCAGTGAATGGGGCGGACAGGCTAGCAATCAGCCCCAGCATTTT. This codes for CASSEWGGQASNQPQHF.

The chain employs TRBV28 and TRBJ2-1, with D possibly matching TRBD1 (6 bases). Trimming stripped 5 bases from V and 0 bases from J, with 8 bases between. From germline, CDR1 is MDHEN and CDR2 SYDVKM. The CDR3 sequence is 14 residues long. The CDR3 coding sequence is TGTGCCAGCAGTCTAGGGGGCTCCTACAATGAGCAGTTCTTC. It is translated as CASSLGGSYNEQFF.

This chain links TRBV5-5 with TRBJ1-3; D is unclear. This CDR3 has 12 amino acids. V gave up 2 bases and J gave up 3 bases, with 3 bases separating them. Germline lookup yields CDR1 SGHKS and CDR2 YYEKEE (reference sequence). The CDR3 DNA follows: TGTGCCAGCAGCTTCTTTGGAAACACCATATATTTT. Translated: CASSFFGNTIYF.

The chain is built from TRBV7-6 and TRBJ2-3; tentative D call: TRBD1 (7 bases). This CDR3 spans 15 amino acids. Germline lookup yields CDR1 SGHVS and CDR2 FNYEAQ. V was shortened by 5 bases and J by 8 bases, with 20 bases between the two germline ends. The CDR3 bases are TGTGCCAGCAGCCAATCCGACAGGGTGGAGGGTACGCAGTATTTT. Protein product: CASSQSDRVEGTQYF.